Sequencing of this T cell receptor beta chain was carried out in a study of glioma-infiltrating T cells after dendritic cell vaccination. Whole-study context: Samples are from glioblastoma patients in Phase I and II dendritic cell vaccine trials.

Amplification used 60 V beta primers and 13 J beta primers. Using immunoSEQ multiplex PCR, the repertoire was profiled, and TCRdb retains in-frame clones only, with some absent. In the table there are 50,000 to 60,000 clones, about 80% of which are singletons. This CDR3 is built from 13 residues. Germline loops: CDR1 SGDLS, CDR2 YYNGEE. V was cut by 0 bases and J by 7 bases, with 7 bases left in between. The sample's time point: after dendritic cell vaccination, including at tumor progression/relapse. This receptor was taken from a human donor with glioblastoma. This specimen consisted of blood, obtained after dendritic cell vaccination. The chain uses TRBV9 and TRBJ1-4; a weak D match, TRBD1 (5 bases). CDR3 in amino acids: CASSVGGSEKLFF. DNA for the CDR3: TGTGCCAGCAGCGTAGGGGGCAGTGAAAAACTGTTTTTT.